This paragraph reports one T cell receptor (beta chain). The data were obtained in a study of beta chain features in type 1 diabetes. Expressed TCRB transcripts were sequenced, since all the RNA that had been isolated was reverse transcribed. Clones were read by immunoSEQ multiplex PCR, and TCRdb kept only the in-frame ones, dropping some. The sample includes about 340,000 clones, around 8% of them seen just once. The receptor was derived from a woman between 18 and 29 years old in good health. Material for sequencing was central memory CD4+ T cells from blood.

The CDR3 bases are TGTGCCACCCTTCAAGGCGGCACCGGGGAGCTGTTTTTT. As protein: CATLQGGTGELFF. The chain employs TRBV15 and TRBJ2-2; D is undetermined. Germline CDR1 is LNHNV and CDR2 is YYDKDF (reference sequence). Trimming pared 8 bases from V and 4 bases from J, leaving 11 bases between. There are 13 residues in the CDR3.